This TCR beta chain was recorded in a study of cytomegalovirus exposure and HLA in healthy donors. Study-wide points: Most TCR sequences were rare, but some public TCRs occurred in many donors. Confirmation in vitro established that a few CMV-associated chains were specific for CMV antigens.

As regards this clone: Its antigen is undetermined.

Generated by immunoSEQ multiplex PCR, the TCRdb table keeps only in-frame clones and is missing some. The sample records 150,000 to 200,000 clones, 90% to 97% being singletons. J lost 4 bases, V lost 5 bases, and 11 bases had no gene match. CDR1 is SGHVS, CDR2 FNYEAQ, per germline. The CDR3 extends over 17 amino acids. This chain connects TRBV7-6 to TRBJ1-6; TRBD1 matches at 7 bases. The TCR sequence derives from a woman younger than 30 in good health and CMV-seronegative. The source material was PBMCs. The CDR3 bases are TGTGCCAGCAGCCGAACGGGGTCAGGGGGTTATAATTCACCCCTCCACTTT. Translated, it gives CASSRTGSGGYNSPLHF.